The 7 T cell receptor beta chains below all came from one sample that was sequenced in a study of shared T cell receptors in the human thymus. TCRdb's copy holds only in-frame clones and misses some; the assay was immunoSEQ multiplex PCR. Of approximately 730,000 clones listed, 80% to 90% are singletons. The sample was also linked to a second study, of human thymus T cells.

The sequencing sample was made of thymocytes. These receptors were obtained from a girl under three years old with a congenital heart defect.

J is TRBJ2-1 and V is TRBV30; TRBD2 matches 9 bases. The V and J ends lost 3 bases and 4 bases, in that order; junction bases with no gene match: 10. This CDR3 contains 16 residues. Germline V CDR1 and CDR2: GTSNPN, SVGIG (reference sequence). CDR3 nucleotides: TGTGCCTGGAGGCCTGGGGGCGGGGGGGCATACAATGAGCAGTTCTTC. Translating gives CAWRPGGGGAYNEQFF.

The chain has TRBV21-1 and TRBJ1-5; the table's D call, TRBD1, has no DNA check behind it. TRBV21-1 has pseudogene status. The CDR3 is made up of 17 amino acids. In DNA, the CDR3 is TGTGCCAGCAGCCTAGTGGGGGGCAGGGGGCTCCATCAGCCCCAGCATTTT. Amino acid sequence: CASSLVGGRGLHQPQHF.

This chain's CDR3 is CASSQTGAKPNTEAFF. The CDR3 DNA reads as TGTGCCAGCAGCCAAACAGGGGCCAAACCGAACACTGAAGCTTTCTTT. This sequence joins TRBV14 and TRBJ1-1, with 7 nucleotides matching TRBD1. Germline V gene data show CDR1 as SGHDN and CDR2 as FVKESK. The CDR3 covers 16 residues. Germline trimming cut 2 bases from V and 1 base from J; bases unmatched to any gene: 7.

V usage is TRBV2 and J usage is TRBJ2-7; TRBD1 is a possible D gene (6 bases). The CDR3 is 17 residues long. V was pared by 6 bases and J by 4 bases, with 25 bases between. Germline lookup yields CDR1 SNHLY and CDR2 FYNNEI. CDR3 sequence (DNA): TGTGCCAGCAGCGTGGCCAATACAGGGAAAAGGGGATACGAGCAGTACTTC. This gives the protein CASSVANTGKRGYEQYF.

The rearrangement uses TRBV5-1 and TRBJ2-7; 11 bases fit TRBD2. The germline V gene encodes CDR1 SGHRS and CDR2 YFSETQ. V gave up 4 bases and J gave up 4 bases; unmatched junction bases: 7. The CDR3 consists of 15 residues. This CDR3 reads CASSRLAGGTYEQYF. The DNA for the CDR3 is TGCGCCAGCAGCCGGCTAGCGGGGGGTACTTACGAGCAGTACTTC.

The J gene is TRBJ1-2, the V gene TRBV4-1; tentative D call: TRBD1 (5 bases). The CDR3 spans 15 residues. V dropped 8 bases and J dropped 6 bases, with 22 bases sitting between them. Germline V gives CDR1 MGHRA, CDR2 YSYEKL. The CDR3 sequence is CASGVPGKNLNGYTF. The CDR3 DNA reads TGCGCCAGCGGAGTTCCAGGGAAAAACTTAAATGGCTACACCTTC.

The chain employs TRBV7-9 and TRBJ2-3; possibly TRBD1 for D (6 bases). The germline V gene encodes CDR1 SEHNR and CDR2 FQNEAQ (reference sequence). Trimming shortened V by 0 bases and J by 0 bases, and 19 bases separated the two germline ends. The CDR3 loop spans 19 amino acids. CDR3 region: CASSLAHNQGLRSTDTQYF. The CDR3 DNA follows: TGTGCCAGCAGCTTAGCCCATAACCAGGGGTTGCGAAGCACAGATACGCAGTATTTT.